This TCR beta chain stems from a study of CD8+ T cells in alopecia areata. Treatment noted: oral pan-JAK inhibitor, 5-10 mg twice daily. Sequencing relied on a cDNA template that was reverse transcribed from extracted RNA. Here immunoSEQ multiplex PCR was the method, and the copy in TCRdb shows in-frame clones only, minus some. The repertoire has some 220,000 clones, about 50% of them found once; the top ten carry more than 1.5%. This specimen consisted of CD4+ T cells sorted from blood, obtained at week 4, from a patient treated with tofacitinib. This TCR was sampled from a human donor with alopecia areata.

This chain's CDR3 is CASSSSGQGRTDTQYF. As DNA, the CDR3 is TGCGCCAGCAGCTCCTCCGGACAGGGTAGAACAGATACGCAGTATTTT. This sequence joins TRBV5-1 and TRBJ2-3; 8 nucleotides line up with TRBD1. Unmatched junction bases numbered 9, after V lost 3 bases and J lost 3 bases. The length of the CDR3 is 16 residues. Germline V gives CDR1 SGHRS, CDR2 YFSETQ.